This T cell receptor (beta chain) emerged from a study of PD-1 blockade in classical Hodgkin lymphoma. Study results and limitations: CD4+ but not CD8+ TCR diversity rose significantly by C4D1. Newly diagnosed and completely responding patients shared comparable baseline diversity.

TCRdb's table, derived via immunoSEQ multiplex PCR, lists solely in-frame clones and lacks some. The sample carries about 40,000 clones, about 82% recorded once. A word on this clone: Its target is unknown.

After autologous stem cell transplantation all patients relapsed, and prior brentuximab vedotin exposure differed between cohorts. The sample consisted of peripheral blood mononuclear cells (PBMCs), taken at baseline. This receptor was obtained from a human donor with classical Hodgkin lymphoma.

The CDR3 is CASTTTGGRQPQHF. The CDR3 bases are TGTGCCAGCACCACAACGGGGGGGCGACAGCCCCAGCATTTT. The chain uses TRBV19 and TRBJ1-5; D might be TRBD1 (6 bases). From germline, CDR1 is LNHDA and CDR2 SQIVND (reference sequence). V was trimmed by 9 bases and J by 7 bases, leaving 19 bases between them. The CDR3 consists of 14 residues.